The 29 T cell receptor beta chains below come from one sample, sequenced in a study of early T cells in non-severe SARS-CoV-2 infection. TCRdb recomputed calls from the 5' RACE reads with MiXCR, one row per CDR3 protein. Of about 27,000 distinct CDR3 sequences detected, 4.5% to 6% appear once; the ten largest clones hold over 0.9%. The sample comprised whole blood. The receptors come from an adult who was a healthcare worker with PCR-confirmed SARS-CoV-2 infection or an uninfected control (not recorded which).

V and J are TRBV12-5 and TRBJ1-4, with D perhaps matching TRBD1 (6 bases). Germline loops: CDR1 LGHNT, CDR2 FRNRAP. The CDR3 has 22 amino acids. Trimming took off 1 base at V and 0 bases at J, with 27 bases between the two ends. For the CDR3, the DNA is TGTGCTAGTGGTTTGGAAAATGCCAAGGTCGGGGGCGCGAGGGCAACTAATGAAAAACTGTTTTTT. This translates into CASGLENAKVGGARATNEKLFF.

The chain links TRBV7-6 to TRBJ2-5; 8 bases align to TRBD2. Germline V CDR1 and CDR2: SGHVS, FNYEAQ. CDR3 length: 20 residues. J was trimmed by 3 bases and V by 2 bases; bases with no gene match: 20. The CDR3 DNA is TGTGCCAGCAGCTTAATAGGCGTAGTAGCGGGAAGAAACTTGAAAGAGACCCAGTACTTC. Its protein product is CASSLIGVVAGRNLKETQYF.

This clonotype was recorded many times. The rearrangement links TRBV15 to TRBJ1-5, with D possibly TRBD1 on 5 matching bases. Trimming shortened V by 0 bases and J by 7 bases, and 16 bases separated the two germline ends. The CDR3 is 16 residues long. Germline lookup yields CDR1 LNHNV and CDR2 YYDKDF (reference sequence). CDR3 sequence: CATSRDRGQGRQPQHF. In DNA form, the CDR3 reads TGTGCCACCAGCAGAGATCGGGGCCAAGGCAGGCAGCCCCAGCATTTT. Supplemented by reference TRBV15 and TRBJ1-5, the full variable domain reads DAMVIQNPRYQVTQFGKPVTLSCSQTLNHNVMYWYQQKSSQAPKLLFHYYDKDFNNEADTPDNFQSRRPNTSFCFLDIRSPGLGDTAMYLCATSRDRGQGRQPQHFGDGTRLSIL.

This clonotype was seen at least ten times. J is TRBJ2-1 and V is TRBV7-8; D is perhaps TRBD1 or TRBD2 (5 bases each). There are 14 residues in the CDR3. Trimming took off 1 base at V and 8 bases at J, with 12 bases between the two ends. Per germline, CDR1 SGHVS and CDR2 FQNEAQ. The CDR3 sequence: CASSLVGVSDEQFF. DNA of the CDR3: TGTGCCAGCAGCTTAGTGGGGGTCTCGGATGAGCAGTTCTTC.

There are a few counts of this clonotype. The V call is TRBV12-3 or TRBV12-4, the J call TRBJ2-3; no firm D call. The CDR3 spans 12 residues. Trimming left V 9 bases short and J 6 bases short, with 13 bases between. CDR3 sequence (DNA): TGTGCCAGTACTAAAACTGCCGATACGCAGTATTTT. Translated: CASTKTADTQYF.

This clonotype appeared many times. The V call is TRBV7-9, the J call TRBJ1-2; D is unresolved. The V gene's germline CDR1 is SEHNR and CDR2 FQNEAQ (reference sequence). V shed 3 bases and J shed 0 bases, with 14 bases lying between them. The CDR3 is made up of 16 amino acids. The CDR3 DNA sequence: TGTGCCAGCAGCTTTACCTCTCCGGATGCTAACTATGGCTACACCTTC. It translates to CASSFTSPDANYGYTF.

This clonotype occurred a few times. V gene TRBV19 combines with J gene TRBJ1-2; perhaps TRBD1 as D (5 bases). The length of the CDR3 is 14 residues. Deletions cut 4 bases from V and 0 bases from J, with 9 bases between. Germline CDR1 is LNHDA and CDR2 is SQIVND (reference sequence). The CDR3 DNA is TGTGCCAGTAGTACCAGGACAACTAACTATGGCTACACCTTC. Residues: CASSTRTTNYGYTF.

This clonotype was seen more than once but under ten times. This chain connects TRBV4-3 to TRBJ2-1; 12 bases map to TRBD2. The germline V gene has CDR1 LGHNA and CDR2 YSLEER. V lost 1 base and J lost 4; bases outside the gene matches: 2. CDR3 length: 16 amino acids. CDR3 DNA: TGCGCCAGCAGCCAAGCCGGACTAGCGGGATACAATGAGCAGTTCTTC. It is translated as CASSQAGLAGYNEQFF.

This clonotype has only a few counts. The rearrangement uses TRBV5-1 and TRBJ2-3; no reliable D call. The V gene lost 7 bases and the J gene lost 0 bases, with 12 bases spanning the gap. The CDR3 covers 14 residues. CDR1 is SGHRS, CDR2 YFSETQ, per germline. The CDR3 DNA follows: TGCGCCAGCGCGCCGTTAGCTAGCACAGATACGCAGTATTTT. The encoded protein is CASAPLASTDTQYF.

This clonotype is medium-sized in the sample. The chain employs TRBV7-6 and TRBJ2-7, with a weak D call TRBD1 (6 bases). V lost 1 base, J lost 3 bases, and 13 bases lay in between. CDR3 size: 15 residues. CDR1 is SGHVS, CDR2 FNYEAQ, per germline. CDR3 region: CASSLGGGSFYEQYF. For the CDR3, the DNA is TGTGCCAGCAGCTTAGGAGGGGGATCTTTCTACGAGCAGTACTTC. Supplemented by reference TRBV7-6 and TRBJ2-7, the full variable domain reads GAGVSQSPRYKVTKRGQDVALRCDPISGHVSLYWYRQALGQGPEFLTYFNYEAQQDKSGLPNDRFSAERPEGSISTLTIQRTEQRDSAMYRCASSLGGGSFYEQYFGPGTRLTVT.

A few counts support this clonotype. The rearrangement joins TRBV25-1 to TRBJ2-7; perhaps TRBD2 as D (6 bases). The CDR3 covers 14 residues. The ends were cut back, 6 bases at V and 1 base at J, with 13 bases in the middle. Germline V gives CDR1 MGHDK, CDR2 SYGVNS. The CDR3 coding sequence is TGTGCCAGCAGGGAGAGCGGGCGGTCCTACGAGCAGTACTTC. Protein sequence: CASRESGRSYEQYF.

V and J are TRBV6-2 or TRBV6-3 and TRBJ1-3, with a tentative D call TRBD1 (6 bases). Germline CDR1 reads MNHEY; CDR2 reads SVGEGT. V dropped 2 bases and J dropped 2 bases, with 13 bases sitting between them. This CDR3 spans 16 amino acids. The CDR3 DNA is TGTGCCAGCAGTTACACGGACAGTTCAACTGGAAACACCATATATTTT. This codes for CASSYTDSSTGNTIYF.

This clonotype came up many times. The rearrangement joins TRBV28 to TRBJ1-2; 8 bases line up with TRBD1. The germline V gene encodes CDR1 MDHEN and CDR2 SYDVKM. CDR3 length: 16 residues. Trimming cost V 2 bases and J 4 bases; bases outside gene matches: 9. The CDR3 region has the DNA TGTGCCAGCAGTTTACTCTCAGGACAGGGTCCCTATGGCTACACCTTC. It specifies CASSLLSGQGPYGYTF.

There are many counts of this clonotype. This sequence joins TRBV4-3 and TRBJ1-2; D gene unclear. Trimming cost V 0 bases and J 1 base, with 9 bases left between them. The germline gives CDR1 LGHNA, CDR2 YSLEER. The length of the CDR3 is 15 residues. Here the CDR3 DNA reads TGCGCCAGCAGCCAAGACCCCAACCTTAACTATGGCTACACCTTC. It is translated as CASSQDPNLNYGYTF.

Only a few counts were recorded for this clonotype. This chain connects TRBV4-2 to TRBJ1-1; D is undetermined. V shed 2 bases and J shed 7 bases, with 8 bases lying between them. CDR1 LGHNA and CDR2 YNFKEQ come from the germline V gene. This CDR3 region has 12 residues. DNA of the CDR3: TGTGCCAGCAGCCAACTAGTGGGTGAAGCTTTCTTT. Encoded protein: CASSQLVGEAFF.

This clonotype is labeled medium-sized. The CDR3 spells CAISQIQGAASNSPLHF. The CDR3, as DNA: TGTGCCATCAGTCAGATACAGGGGGCCGCCTCCAATTCACCCCTCCACTTT. This chain connects TRBV10-3 to TRBJ1-6; 9 bases are shared with TRBD1. CDR1 is ENHRY, CDR2 SYGVKD, per germline. The CDR3 length is 17 residues. V lost 5 bases to trimming and J lost 7 bases; unmatched junction nucleotides: 12.

The chain carries TRBV11-2 and TRBJ1-2; D might be TRBD1 (6 bases). V was trimmed by 5 bases and J by 4 bases, leaving 14 bases between them. The CDR3 covers 14 residues. The germline V gene encodes CDR1 SGHAT and CDR2 FQNNGV. CDR3 sequence (DNA): TGTGCCAGCAGCGCCCTGTCGACAGGCTATGGCTACACCTTC. Amino acid sequence: CASSALSTGYGYTF.

This clonotype is classed as medium-sized. The CDR3 sequence is CSVVAHLNTEAFF. CDR3 nucleotide sequence: TGCAGCGTTGTAGCCCATCTGAACACTGAAGCTTTCTTT. J is TRBJ1-1 and V is TRBV29-1; D unresolved. This CDR3 has 13 residues. Germline V gene data show CDR1 as SQVTM and CDR2 as ANQGSEA. V lost 4 bases, J lost 0 bases, and 9 bases lay in between. The full variable domain, its missing parts supplied by reference TRBV29-1 and TRBJ1-1, is SAVISQKPSRDICQRGTSLTIQCQVDSQVTMMFWYRQQPGQSLTLIATANQGSEATYESGFVIDKFPISRPNLTFSTLTVSNMSPEDSSIYLCSVVAHLNTEAFFGQGTRLTVV.

This clonotype was seen ten or more times. This chain links TRBV18 with TRBJ2-5, with D hard to call. CDR1 KGHSH and CDR2 LQKENI come from the germline V gene. The V end was cut by 5 bases, the J end by 5 bases, with 15 bases between. The CDR3 has 14 residues. Written as DNA, the CDR3 is TGTGCCAGCTCATCAATAGAGAACTGGGAGACCCAGTACTTC. It yields the protein CASSSIENWETQYF. The entire variable domain, with the rest obtained from reference TRBV18 and TRBJ2-5, is as follows: NAGVMQNPRHLVRRRGQEARLRCSPMKGHSHVYWYRQLPEEGLKFMVYLQKENIIDESGMPKERFSAEFPKEGPSILRIQQVVRGDSAAYFCASSSIENWETQYFGPGTRLLVL.

This clonotype is categorized as medium-sized. This sequence joins TRBV19 and TRBJ2-6; D may be TRBD1 or TRBD2 (5 bases each). CDR1 is LNHDA, CDR2 SQIVND, per germline (reference sequence). There are 13 residues in the CDR3. The germline V and J ends were trimmed by 3 bases and 6 bases, with 6 bases remaining between them. CDR3 nucleotides: TGTGCCAGTAGTATGGGGGTGGCCAACGTCCTGACTTTC. Amino acid sequence: CASSMGVANVLTF.

This clonotype was detected ten times or more. J is TRBJ2-1 and V is TRBV20-1; a weak D match, TRBD1 (6 bases). Germline-derived CDR1 and CDR2 are DFQATT and SNEGSKA (reference sequence). V was pared by 2 bases and J by 0 bases, with 11 bases between. This CDR3 spans 15 amino acids. The CDR3 DNA sequence: TGCAGTGCTAGAAACAGGGCTCTCTCCTACAATGAGCAGTTCTTC. This translates into CSARNRALSYNEQFF.

This clonotype was recorded many times. The V gene is TRBV27, the J gene TRBJ2-7; perhaps TRBD2 as D (6 bases). The V gene's germline CDR1 is MNHEY and CDR2 SMNVEV (reference sequence). The CDR3 loop spans 14 amino acids. Trimming took off 2 bases at V and 3 bases at J, with 11 bases between the two ends. Written as DNA, the CDR3 is TGTGCCAGCAGTTTAGCGGGACCGAACTACGAGCAGTACTTC. As protein: CASSLAGPNYEQYF.

This clonotype is labeled as medium-sized. The chain couples TRBV18 to TRBJ1-1; D gene unclear. The CDR3 runs 15 residues. CDR1 KGHSH and CDR2 LQKENI come from the germline V gene. The germline V and J ends were trimmed by 1 base and 2 bases, with 11 bases remaining between them. The CDR3 here is CASSPLSPDNTEAFF. Written as DNA, the CDR3 is TGTGCCAGCTCACCACTCTCTCCGGACAACACTGAAGCTTTCTTT. The full variable domain, with the rest looked up from reference TRBV18 and TRBJ1-1, is NAGVMQNPRHLVRRRGQEARLRCSPMKGHSHVYWYRQLPEEGLKFMVYLQKENIIDESGMPKERFSAEFPKEGPSILRIQQVVRGDSAAYFCASSPLSPDNTEAFFGQGTRLTVV.

This clonotype was observed a few times. The rearrangement uses TRBV7-2 and TRBJ2-7; tentative D call: TRBD1 (5 bases). Germline V gene sequence: CDR1 SGHTA, CDR2 FQGNSA. The CDR3 is made up of 13 amino acids. V was cut by 5 bases and J by 6 bases, with 14 bases left in between. The CDR3 here is CASSPTGPGEQYF. In nucleotides, the CDR3 is TGTGCCAGCAGCCCTACAGGCCCCGGCGAGCAGTACTTC.

This clonotype was observed at least ten times. The chain carries TRBV24-1 and TRBJ1-5; D is perhaps TRBD1 (5 bases). Trimming stripped 9 bases from V and 7 bases from J, with 18 bases between. In germline, CDR1 is KGHDR, CDR2 SFDVKD. The CDR3 consists of 14 residues. Here the CDR3 DNA reads TGTGCCACCCAAGCAGCAATGGGGGACCAGCCCCAGCATTTT. It translates to CATQAAMGDQPQHF.

This clonotype was seen many times. The chain has TRBV28 and TRBJ2-7, with TRBD1 matching 7 bases. There are 13 residues in the CDR3. Germline V gives CDR1 MDHEN, CDR2 SYDVKM. J was trimmed by 5 bases and V by 6 bases; bases with no gene match: 7. This CDR3 reads CASSQTGPHEQYF. Here the CDR3 DNA reads TGTGCCAGCAGCCAGACAGGGCCCCACGAGCAGTACTTC.

In this sample, this clonotype turned up a few times. V usage is TRBV21-1 and J usage is TRBJ2-4; the table assigns TRBD2, which was not confirmed against the DNA. TRBV21-1 constitutes a pseudogene. This CDR3 region has 17 residues. In nucleotides, the CDR3 is TGTGCCAGCAGCACACCCGGGACTAGCGTGACCAAAAACATTCAGTACTTC. Its protein product is CASSTPGTSVTKNIQYF.

In its sample, this clonotype was seen a few times. V gene TRBV28 combines with J gene TRBJ2-5; D not resolved. Trimming removed 6 bases from V and 4 bases from J, with 9 bases in between. Germline-derived CDR1 and CDR2 are MDHEN and SYDVKM. The CDR3 runs 12 residues. The CDR3 spells CASSPEGETQYF. In nucleotides, the CDR3 is TGTGCCAGCAGCCCGGAAGGAGAGACCCAGTACTTC.

This clonotype was detected many times. The chain employs TRBV20-1 and TRBJ2-7; D is perhaps TRBD1 (6 bases). The CDR3 totals 13 residues. Looked up from germline, CDR1 is DFQATT and CDR2 is SNEGSKA (reference sequence). Trimming left V 6 bases short and J 3 bases short, with 15 bases between. The CDR3 region is CSALGQTNYEQYF. In nucleotides, the CDR3 is TGCAGTGCCCTAGGACAGACTAACTACGAGCAGTACTTC.